This TCR beta chain emerged from a study of graft-versus-host responses after intestinal transplantation (dated by TCRdb to about 2021). Looking at the study overall: The transplants that recipients got were multivisceral, liver-intestinal, or isolated intestinal. Every recipient was given anti-thymocyte globulin induction, followed by 2 to 4 years of maintenance tacrolimus and steroids. The cohort enrolled about two dozen intestinal transplant recipients including one retransplant, and a few patients lacking pretransplant specimens were excluded. Instead of going to the commercial service, samples from a few later patients were sequenced in-house on an Illumina MiSeq and processed with MiXCR. Alloreactive clones were identified by sequencing pre-transplant mixed lymphocyte reaction products and comparing these products with unstimulated pre-transplant donor and recipient T cells. After intestinal transplantation, graft-versus-host and host-versus-graft alloreactive T cell clones were followed in the graft, circulation and bone marrow using bulk TCR-beta CDR3 sequencing. Donor T cell macrochimerism was defined as a peak of at least 4% donor T cells among recipient peripheral blood mononuclear cells.

In the first month after transplant, blood samples were collected up to 4 times, and after that at least monthly when available. Libraries were constructed by the immunoSEQ multiplex PCR assay. For most patients, high-throughput TCR-beta CDR3 sequencing of genomic DNA was performed by Adaptive Biotechnologies. Per the source publication's procedure: TCR sequencing data for roughly 18 patients were retrieved from Adaptive's ImmunoSEQ software; three other patients were processed with MiXCR and VDJtools. CDR3 nucleotide sequences shared by donor and recipient were removed because the origin of these sequences could not be assigned. To count as alloreactive, a clone needed at least 2-fold expansion over unstimulated cells and a minimum CFSE-low frequency of 0.002% (template counts) or 0.001% (read counts). Clones were considered mappable if detected in sequenced pre-transplant spleen, lymph node, or MLR CFSE-low populations of the donor or recipient. Cumulative frequency of alloreactive clones was calculated as a percentage of all sequences weighted by copy number. TCRdb provides this immuneACCESS table in a form limited to in-frame rearrangements. Some clones are lacking; in checked studies, under half of them reflect an unresolved V gene, and why the rest are absent is not known. V, J and clone size derive from that table, while D and trimming were established from the DNA sequence. This sample has tens of thousands of clones in its table, and over 80% of those were observed once. About 1.1% of the sample rests with the top ten.

Broader findings and caveats from the paper: Early after transplant, declines in HvG clones were associated with peak levels of circulating GvH clones. The conclusions were limited by the relatively low number and heterogeneity of the intestinal transplant patients. GvH clones were detected in recipient bone marrow, and some appeared earlier in ileal mucosa or blood, consistent with an intestinal mucosal origin. In the allografts of patients with donor T cell macrochimerism, GvH to HvG T cell clonal ratios were high.

The CDR3 runs 13 amino acids, cysteine and phenylalanine included. This entry keeps only the CDR3 DNA: 39 bases, framed from base 1. The germline V gene (reference sequence) gives CDR1 as LNHDA and CDR2 as SQIVND. V ends up 6 bases short and J 3 bases short, with an unmatched junction base count of 3. Concerning this clone: Its binding antigen is unknown. One base away there is no much larger clone; base qualities are not given.

This receptor was taken from a human patient who received an intestinal transplant, so some T cells may come from the graft donor. This sequence uses TRBV19 and TRBJ1-2, with 8 bases in between that match TRBD1. This specimen consisted of PBMCs, obtained around 28 days after intestinal transplant. At the DNA level, the sequence is TGTGCCAGTAGCGGGGACAGGCACTATGGCTACACCTTC. Its coded protein is CASSGDRHYGYTF.